Listed below are T cell receptor beta chains from one sample, sequenced in a study of blood T cell repertoires in COVID-19. TCRdb's copy holds only in-frame clones and misses some; the assay was immunoSEQ multiplex PCR. The sample contains more than 90,000 clones, approximately 70% of which appear only once. The sample taken for sequencing was peripheral blood. The receptors originated from an older woman in a cohort sampled during active or convalescent COVID-19. The CDR3 runs from the conserved cysteine through the conserved F or W.

J gene | V gene | CDR3 protein
TRBJ2-7 | TRBV28 | CASSTAGESSYEQYF
TRBJ1-2 | TRBV19 | CASSAQDSGANYGYTF
TRBJ1-2 | TRBV7-9 | CASSSARGYTF
TRBJ2-1 | TRBV6-5 | CASSPSAGAVNEQFF
TRBJ1-3 | TRBV6-2/TRBV6-3 | CASSYRGRSSGNTIYF
TRBJ2-2 | TRBV19 | CASKGTGLDTGELFF
TRBJ2-5 | TRBV3-1/TRBV3-2 | CASSLPGQARETQYF
TRBJ1-2 | TRBV7-2 | CASSPSTGGAHGYTF
TRBJ1-3 | TRBV3-1/TRBV3-2 | CASSHHGTGRGNTIYF
TRBJ1-2 | TRBV30 | CAWRATGTPVFANYGYTF
TRBJ1-5 | TRBV12-3/TRBV12-4 | CASSRTGPQPQHF
TRBJ1-5 | TRBV2 | CASRTGNQPQHF
TRBJ1-3 | TRBV6-2/TRBV6-3 | CASSPSTGAAGNTIYF
TRBJ2-7 | TRBV7-9 | CASTGTSSYEQYF
TRBJ2-3 | TRBV11-3 | CASSSGQGTDTQYF
TRBJ1-1 | TRBV10-3 | CAISERLPGGTEAFF
TRBJ1-3 | TRBV7-2 | CASSTWTGGPNTIYF
TRBJ1-2 | TRBV15 | CATSRDRQGAGGYTF
TRBJ2-3 | TRBV9 | CASSVGRVGTDTQYF
TRBJ1-1 | TRBV15 | CATSRDRQGSGEAFF
TRBJ2-5 | TRBV5-1 | CASSLGLAGGPFQETQYF
TRBJ2-5 | TRBV5-1 | CASSKDSKETQYF
TRBJ2-3 | TRBV7-2 | CASSVPSGVADTQYF
TRBJ2-1 | TRBV6-4 | CASSRLWTGTHKYNEQFF
TRBJ2-3 | TRBV5-6 | CASSLGRGWGTDTQYF
TRBJ1-2 | TRBV10-3 | CAISRQGARGYTF
TRBJ2-3 | TRBV25-1 | CASSPTGGTDTQYF
TRBJ2-1 | TRBV24-1 | CATSDTTGKEQFF
TRBJ1-2 | TRBV7-8 | CASSPRTGANYGYTF
TRBJ1-2 | TRBV6-6 | CASSKDSHGVGYTF
TRBJ1-2 | TRBV30 | CAWSAQRANYGYTF
TRBJ2-6 | TRBV5-5 | CASSFHRAGANVLTF
TRBJ1-1 | TRBV29-1 | CSVALSRRTEAFF
TRBJ1-3 | TRBV28 | CASSSTGSGNTIYF
TRBJ2-5 | TRBV10-3 | CAIRDRRQETQYF
TRBJ1-6 | TRBV6-5 | CASSLINSPLHF
TRBJ2-7 | TRBV2 | CASCTSPGEQYF
TRBJ2-1 | TRBV3-1/TRBV3-2 | CASSLPSGTGTNEQFF
TRBJ1-2 | TRBV11-2 | CASSFGQGSIGYTF
TRBJ1-4 | TRBV12-3/TRBV12-4 | CASTLRGNEKLFF
TRBJ1-1 | TRBV10-3 | CAISVAGTEAFF
TRBJ1-2 | TRBV19 | CASSTSDSYGYTF
TRBJ1-2 | TRBV18 | CASSPGQISRGYTF
TRBJ1-4 | TRBV2 | CASSRGAANEKLFF
TRBJ2-7 | TRBV18 | CASSPTSGGLYEQYF
TRBJ1-3 | TRBV5-6 | CASSSVGVPGNTIYF
TRBJ1-2 | TRBV19 | CASSISAVRAVSGYTF
TRBJ2-1 | TRBV7-9 | CASSQTIKPPNEQFF
TRBJ2-7 | TRBV27 | CASSILGPTGVGEQYF
TRBJ2-7 | TRBV5-1 | CASKQGDSYEQYF
TRBJ2-7 | TRBV19 | CASSIGHLYEQYF
TRBJ2-7 | TRBV30 | CAWSVRQGALYEQYF
TRBJ1-4 | TRBV18 | CASSPPELGFNEKLFF
TRBJ2-7 | TRBV5-1 | CASSGMTVYEQYF
TRBJ2-4 | TRBV7-9 | CAITLAGEPNIQYF
TRBJ2-7 | TRBV18 | CASSPFRGIHEQYF
TRBJ1-6 | TRBV10-2 | CASREGTGRRSPLHF
TRBJ2-7 | TRBV6-5 | CASGTGSYEQYF
TRBJ2-5 | TRBV4-2 | CASSQEWKGPGETQYF
TRBJ2-3 | TRBV12-5 | CASGLIRGSGGETDTQYF